A single sample is the source of the 27 T cell receptor beta chains below, sequenced in a study of blood T cell repertoires in COVID-19. The repertoire was sequenced with immunoSEQ multiplex PCR; TCRdb's copy has only in-frame clones and lacks some. Of approximately 350,000 clones listed, about 90% are singletons. The sample comprised peripheral blood. These receptors all come from a woman between 18 and 29 years old who had recovered from COVID-19.

The chain combines TRBV9 with TRBJ1-2; 7 bases fit TRBD1. V lost 3 bases and J lost 3; bases outside the gene matches: 8. The CDR3 is 15 residues long. CDR1 and CDR2 from the germline V gene are SGDLS and YYNGEE. The CDR3 bases are TGTGCCAGCAGCGAAAGACAGGGTACCTACTATGGCTACACCTTC. Translating it yields CASSERQGTYYGYTF.

This clone was recorded only once. A junction boundary mismatches the germline segment, possibly from a read error. The genes are TRBV12-3 or TRBV12-4 and TRBJ2-4, with D perhaps TRBD1 (5 bases). CDR3 length: 11 residues. The CDR3 loop reads CASSLGQASEF. DNA for the CDR3: TGTGCCAGCAGTTTGGGGCAGGCCAGTGAATTC.

The chain links TRBV29-1 to TRBJ2-5, with 11 bases identical to TRBD1. The CDR3 contains 13 residues. Germline V gene data show CDR1 as SQVTM and CDR2 as ANQGSEA. V trimming: 7 bases; J trimming: 6 bases; junction bases outside the gene matches: 7. CDR3 residues: CSGTGGSEKTQYF. The DNA of the CDR3 is TGCAGCGGGACAGGGGGCTCTGAAAAGACCCAGTACTTC.

This chain links TRBV15 with TRBJ2-5; D not resolved. The CDR3 covers 16 residues. Between the trimmed V and J ends, which lost 2 bases and 0 bases, there was a span of 13 bases. In germline, CDR1 is LNHNV, CDR2 YYDKDF (reference sequence). CDR3 DNA sequence: TGTGCCACCAGCAGATCCCCAGGCGCCGACCAAGAGACCCAGTACTTC. Protein: CATSRSPGADQETQYF.

The genes are TRBV25-1 and TRBJ1-1, with 7 positions matching TRBD1. Germline CDR1 and CDR2: MGHDK and SYGVNS. After removal of 6 bases from V and 8 bases from J, the junction contained 0 bases not matched to a gene. The CDR3 spans 10 residues. CDR3 protein: CASRDREAFF. The CDR3 DNA reads as TGTGCCAGCAGGGACAGGGAAGCTTTCTTT.

The chain has TRBV18 and TRBJ2-5, with D hard to call. Germline V CDR1 and CDR2: KGHSH, LQKENI. V gave up 3 bases and J gave up 3 bases, with 11 bases separating them. CDR3 size: 14 residues. In DNA, the CDR3 is TGTGCCAGCTCACCTTCGTCCAGTGAAGAGACCCAGTACTTC. This translates into CASSPSSSEETQYF. Drawing the rest from reference TRBV18 and TRBJ2-5, the complete variable domain is NAGVMQNPRHLVRRRGQEARLRCSPMKGHSHVYWYRQLPEEGLKFMVYLQKENIIDESGMPKERFSAEFPKEGPSILRIQQVVRGDSAAYFCASSPSSSEETQYFGPGTRLLVL.

The J gene is TRBJ1-1, the V gene TRBV4-1; 9 positions match TRBD1. CDR1 and CDR2 (germline): MGHRA, YSYEKL. This CDR3 has 16 amino acids. After removal of 4 bases from V and 1 base from J, the junction contained 7 bases not matched to a gene. CDR3 region: CASSRGTGQGNTEAFF. In DNA, the CDR3 is TGCGCCAGCAGCCGCGGGACAGGGCAGGGGAACACTGAAGCTTTCTTT.

This sequence joins TRBV6-5 and TRBJ1-2; a possible D gene is TRBD1 (5 bases). V lost 3 bases, J lost 12 bases, and 14 bases lay in between. Germline CDR1 reads MNHEY; CDR2 reads SVGAGI. The CDR3 length is 12 residues. CDR3: CASSYAQGTHTF. For the CDR3, the DNA is TGTGCCAGCAGTTATGCGCAGGGAACCCACACCTTC.

This clone was seen a handful of times. This sequence joins TRBV2 and TRBJ1-5; D uncertain. Germline V gene data show CDR1 as SNHLY and CDR2 as FYNNEI. The CDR3 sequence is 15 residues long. Trimming shortened V by 7 bases and J by 0 bases, and 13 bases separated the two germline ends. The CDR3 reads CASNWRTSSNQPQHF. DNA for the CDR3: TGTGCCAGCAATTGGAGAACTAGTAGCAATCAGCCCCAGCATTTT.

The chain uses TRBV6-6 and TRBJ2-5; D unclear. Germline CDR1 reads MNHNY; CDR2 reads SVGAGI (reference sequence). The CDR3 runs 13 residues. V lost 6 bases, J lost 4 bases, and 12 bases lay in between. CDR3 bases: TGTGCCAGCAGGTTAACGGGTCCAGAGACCCAGTACTTC. Translation gives CASRLTGPETQYF.

In the case of this clone: Additional DNA sequences in this sample encode the identical CDR3. The chain has TRBV29-1 and TRBJ1-1; D is uncertain. The length of the CDR3 is 12 residues. The germline V and J ends were trimmed by 4 bases and 1 base, with 7 bases remaining between them. Per germline, CDR1 SQVTM and CDR2 ANQGSEA. The CDR3 region is CSVAPGNTEAFF. CDR3 nucleotides: TGCAGCGTTGCGCCGGGGAACACTGAAGCTTTCTTT.

J is TRBJ1-2 and V is TRBV11-2; maybe TRBD1 (6 bases). V gave up 6 bases and J gave up 8 bases, with 16 bases separating them. This CDR3 is built from 13 residues. From germline, CDR1 is SGHAT and CDR2 FQNNGV. The CDR3 here is CASSIQGSRGYTF. CDR3 nucleotide sequence: TGTGCCAGCAGTATACAGGGATCGCGGGGCTACACCTTC. Filled out from reference TRBV11-2 and TRBJ1-2, the complete variable domain reads EAGVAQSPRYKIIEKRQSVAFWCNPISGHATLYWYQQILGQGPKLLIQFQNNGVVDDSQLPKDRFSAERLKGVDSTLKIQPAKLEDSAVYLCASSIQGSRGYTFGSGTRLTVV.

The rearrangement uses TRBV12-3 or TRBV12-4 and TRBJ2-1; TRBD1 matches at 7 bases. The ends lost 4 bases at V and 8 bases at J; junction bases unmatched: 2. The CDR3 runs to 12 residues. DNA for the CDR3: TGTGCCAGCAGTTACAGGGGTGATGAGCAGTTCTTC. Translation gives CASSYRGDEQFF.

This clone occurred once. V gene TRBV6-5 combines with J gene TRBJ2-7, with D possibly being TRBD1 (5 bases). This CDR3 has 13 amino acids. Germline V CDR1 and CDR2: MNHEY, SVGAGI. Trimming shortened V by 2 bases and J by 5 bases, and 10 bases separated the two germline ends. Here the CDR3 reads CASSYLRGHEQYV. In DNA form, the CDR3 reads TGTGCCAGCAGTTACCTAAGGGGCCACGAGCAGTACGTC.

The CDR3 bases are TGCGCCAGCAGCTCGGGGAGCGGCACAGATACGCAGTATTTT. Translating gives CASSSGSGTDTQYF. The V call is TRBV5-1, the J call TRBJ2-3; D is possibly TRBD2 (5 bases). Germline values: CDR1 SGHRS, CDR2 YFSETQ. V shed 3 bases and J shed 1 base, with 9 bases lying between them. The CDR3 covers 14 residues.

The V and J genes are TRBV6-2 or TRBV6-3 and TRBJ2-2; 8 nucleotides agree with TRBD1. CDR1 and CDR2 from the germline V gene are MNHEY and SVGEGT. This CDR3 has 16 amino acids. The V segment lost 5 bases and the J segment 4 bases; nucleotides outside the gene matches: 9. The CDR3 sequence: CASSQRTGLLTGELFF. CDR3 DNA sequence: TGTGCCAGCAGTCAACGGACAGGGCTTCTCACCGGGGAGCTGTTTTTT.

The table lists this clone with a count of one. The J gene is TRBJ2-6, the V gene TRBV9, with D possibly matching TRBD1 (6 bases). V lost 1 base to trimming and J lost 0 bases, with 8 bases between them. The CDR3 length is 16 residues. The germline V gene encodes CDR1 SGDLS and CDR2 YYNGEE. The CDR3 region is CASSVNRVSGANVLTF. The CDR3, as DNA: TGTGCCAGCAGCGTAAACAGGGTCTCTGGGGCCAACGTCCTGACTTTC.

V is TRBV9 and J is TRBJ2-3; 9 bases are a match to TRBD2. The CDR3 runs to 17 residues. Germline CDR1 reads SGDLS; CDR2 reads YYNGEE. V lost 0 bases and J lost 0; bases outside the gene matches: 5. This CDR3 is CASSVVGLAASTDTQYF. Here the CDR3 DNA reads TGTGCCAGCAGCGTAGTGGGACTAGCAGCTAGCACAGATACGCAGTATTTT.

This clone occurred a few times. J is TRBJ2-1 and V is TRBV5-6; D unresolved. Germline V gene data show CDR1 as SGHDT and CDR2 as YYEEEE. The CDR3 is made up of 13 amino acids. Trimming cost V 2 bases and J 6 bases, with 9 bases left between them. CDR3 residues: CASSFGPSNEQFF. In DNA, the CDR3 is TGTGCCAGCAGCTTTGGTCCCAGCAATGAGCAGTTCTTC.

CDR3 nucleotide sequence: TGCAGTGCTAGTGGGTCATTACTAGCGGCTCCACCCTACAATGAGCAGTTCTTC. This gives the protein CSASGSLLAAPPYNEQFF. The gene calls are TRBV20-1 and TRBJ2-1; the match to TRBD2 covers 8 bases. Germline trimming cut 3 bases from V and 2 bases from J; bases unmatched to any gene: 15. This CDR3 comprises 18 residues. Germline-derived CDR1 and CDR2 are DFQATT and SNEGSKA (reference sequence).

The chain is built from TRBV19 and TRBJ2-1, with 16 bases aligning to TRBD2. This CDR3 spans 17 amino acids. Germline lookup yields CDR1 LNHDA and CDR2 SQIVND (reference sequence). After removal of 5 bases from V and 7 bases from J, the junction contained 8 bases not matched to a gene. Written as DNA, the CDR3 is TGTGCCAGTAGTCCCCGGGGACTAGCGGGAGGGCTTAATGAGCAGTTCTTC. Protein sequence: CASSPRGLAGGLNEQFF.

This sequence joins TRBV6-1 and TRBJ2-5, with 7 positions matching TRBD2. This CDR3 is built from 16 residues. The germline gives CDR1 MNHNS, CDR2 SASEGT. V shed 2 bases, J shed 1 base, and the junction held 7 bases outside the gene matches. The chain's CDR3 is CASSETVGTTQETQYF. CDR3 DNA: TGTGCCAGCAGTGAAACCGTGGGGACTACCCAAGAGACCCAGTACTTC.

The rearrangement joins TRBV3-1 (or the pseudogene TRBV3-2) to TRBJ1-2, with unresolved D. The CDR3 spans 12 residues. Germline V gives CDR1 LGHDT, CDR2 YNNKEL (reference sequence). Trimming stripped 3 bases from V and 4 bases from J, with 6 bases between. The chain's CDR3 is CASSQKLYGYTF. Here the CDR3 DNA reads TGTGCCAGCAGCCAGAAACTCTATGGCTACACCTTC.

The chain recombines TRBV11-2 with TRBJ2-7, with D perhaps matching TRBD1 (5 bases). Trimming removed 4 bases from V and 4 bases from J, with 11 bases in between. Germline loops: CDR1 SGHAT, CDR2 FQNNGV. This CDR3 has 13 amino acids. The CDR3: CASSYRQIYEQYV. The CDR3 DNA follows: TGTGCCAGCAGCTATCGACAGATTTACGAGCAGTACGTC.

V gene TRBV27 combines with J gene TRBJ1-2; tentative D call: TRBD1 (5 bases). The CDR3 has 15 amino acids. Germline loops: CDR1 MNHEY, CDR2 SMNVEV (reference sequence). V was cut by 6 bases and J by 6 bases, with 20 bases left in between. This CDR3 is CASRTRGTGSNGYTF. In nucleotides, the CDR3 is TGTGCCAGCAGGACAAGGGGTACGGGCTCGAATGGCTACACCTTC.

V gene TRBV27 combines with J gene TRBJ1-5; tentative D call: TRBD1 (5 bases). Germline V gene data show CDR1 as MNHEY and CDR2 as SMNVEV (reference sequence). V was pared by 5 bases and J by 3 bases, with 14 bases between. The CDR3 consists of 15 residues. The CDR3 sequence: CASSQAGRLNQPQHF. The CDR3, as DNA: TGTGCCAGCAGTCAGGCGGGACGTCTCAATCAGCCCCAGCATTTT.

This rearrangement joins TRBV2 to TRBJ1-1; D remains ambiguous. Germline V CDR1 and CDR2: SNHLY, FYNNEI. Trimming left V 4 bases short and J 4 bases short, with 13 bases between. This CDR3 comprises 14 residues. The CDR3 loop is CASSAKSRGTEAFF. DNA of the CDR3: TGTGCCAGCAGTGCTAAGTCCCGCGGCACTGAAGCTTTCTTT.